This passage covers 24 T cell receptor beta chains from one sample sequenced in a study of cytomegalovirus exposure and HLA in healthy donors. The PCR was carried out with 60 Vbeta primers and 13 Jbeta primers. Using immunoSEQ multiplex PCR, the repertoire was profiled, and TCRdb retains in-frame clones only, with some absent. This table holds approximately 70,000 clones, roughly 79% found once. The sample consisted of PBMCs. Receptors originate from a man in his fifties in good health and CMV-seronegative.

The J gene is TRBJ2-7, the V gene TRBV10-2; D perhaps matches TRBD2 (6 bases). Between the trimmed V and J ends, which lost 7 bases and 6 bases, there was a span of 10 bases. Germline V gene sequence: CDR1 WSHSY, CDR2 SAAADI. The CDR3 runs 11 residues. CDR3 amino acids: CASMSGVEQYF. The CDR3 region has the DNA TGCGCCAGCATGTCGGGGGTCGAGCAGTACTTC.

The chain employs TRBV29-1 and TRBJ1-5; a weak D match, TRBD1 (5 bases). The CDR3 is 13 amino acids. CDR1 and CDR2 from the germline V gene are SQVTM and ANQGSEA. The germline V and J ends were trimmed by 5 bases and 6 bases, with 14 bases remaining between them. In nucleotides, the CDR3 is TGCAGCGTTAATACAGGCCAGGGTCAGCCCCAGCATTTT. It encodes CSVNTGQGQPQHF. Together with reference TRBV29-1 and TRBJ1-5, the CDR3 gives the full variable domain: SAVISQKPSRDICQRGTSLTIQCQVDSQVTMMFWYRQQPGQSLTLIATANQGSEATYESGFVIDKFPISRPNLTFSTLTVSNMSPEDSSIYLCSVNTGQGQPQHFGDGTRLSIL.

The J gene is TRBJ1-5, the V gene TRBV27; 9 nucleotides align to TRBD1. Germline V gene data show CDR1 as MNHEY and CDR2 as SMNVEV (reference sequence). Losses at the gene ends were 5 bases for V and 4 bases for J; bases not matched to a gene: 3. The CDR3 has 14 amino acids. CDR3 in amino acids: CASSAGTGNQPQHF. CDR3 in DNA: TGTGCCAGCAGTGCCGGGACAGGGAATCAGCCCCAGCATTTT.

The chain combines TRBV29-1 with TRBJ2-5; D remains ambiguous. Germline lookup yields CDR1 SQVTM and CDR2 ANQGSEA. There are 12 residues in the CDR3. V lost 4 bases and J 2 bases, leaving 8 bases between the germline ends. CDR3 residues: CSVGLDQETQYF. CDR3 DNA: TGCAGCGTTGGTCTAGATCAAGAGACCCAGTACTTC.

The chain has TRBV4-1 and TRBJ2-5; weak D call: TRBD2 (6 bases). Germline CDR1 is MGHRA and CDR2 is YSYEKL. Deletions cut 3 bases from V and 5 bases from J, with 19 bases between. The CDR3 spans 16 residues. The CDR3 reads CASSQNDVAGLETQYF. CDR3 DNA: TGCGCCAGCAGCCAGAACGACGTCGCGGGGTTGGAGACCCAGTACTTC.

This chain links TRBV5-1 with TRBJ2-1; D is possibly TRBD2 (6 bases). The germline gives CDR1 SGHRS, CDR2 YFSETQ. V lost 0 bases to trimming and J lost 2 bases, with 9 bases between them. This CDR3 is built from 15 residues. The CDR3 region has the DNA TGCGCCAGCAGCTTGGAAGGGACTCCCTACAATGAGCAGTTCTTC. Amino acids: CASSLEGTPYNEQFF.

J is TRBJ1-1 and V is TRBV18; 8 positions agree with TRBD1. The ends lost 3 bases at V and 4 bases at J; junction bases unmatched: 4. Germline assignment: CDR1 KGHSH and CDR2 LQKENI. The CDR3 length is 14 residues. The CDR3 region is CASSPGQEGTEAFF. For the CDR3, the DNA is TGTGCCAGCTCACCGGGACAGGAGGGCACTGAAGCTTTCTTT.

This chain connects TRBV2 to TRBJ1-5; 8 bases fit TRBD1. J lost 2 bases, V lost 4 bases, and 10 bases had no gene match. The germline V gene encodes CDR1 SNHLY and CDR2 FYNNEI. The CDR3 consists of 17 residues. CDR3 DNA sequence: TGTGCCAGCAGTGGGACAGGGAGGGTATTGGGCAATCAGCCCCAGCATTTT. Its translation: CASSGTGRVLGNQPQHF.

The chain is built from TRBV6-5 and TRBJ1-6; D is possibly TRBD1 (5 bases). This CDR3 region has 15 residues. V was pared by 5 bases and J by 7 bases, with 15 bases between. Germline CDR1 is MNHEY and CDR2 is SVGAGI. Here the CDR3 reads CASSGRTSRNSPLHF. The CDR3 DNA sequence: TGTGCCAGCAGTGGTCGGACATCCCGCAATTCACCCCTCCACTTT.

This rearrangement joins TRBV5-1 to TRBJ1-1; 11 bases align to TRBD1. From germline, CDR1 is SGHRS and CDR2 YFSETQ. The CDR3 runs 15 residues. Trimming removed 0 bases from V and 6 bases from J; junction bases left unmatched: 4. The CDR3, as DNA: TGCGCCAGCAGCTTGGTAGGGACAGGGGGTGCTGAAGCTTTCTTT. As protein: CASSLVGTGGAEAFF. The full variable domain, in which reference TRBV5-1 and TRBJ1-1 provide the parts outside the CDR3, is KAGVTQTPRYLIKTRGQQVTLSCSPISGHRSVSWYQQTPGQGLQFLFEYFSETQRNKGNFPGRFSGRQFSNSRSEMNVSTLELGDSALYLCASSLVGTGGAEAFFGQGTRLTVV.

In its sample, this clone was seen once. The chain combines TRBV7-2 with TRBJ2-7; 8 positions agree with TRBD2. J was trimmed by 6 bases and V by 7 bases; bases with no gene match: 14. The germline CDR1 and CDR2 sequences are SGHTA and FQGNSA. The CDR3 runs 15 residues. The CDR3 spells CASTLDGTSSREQYF. CDR3 nucleotide sequence: TGTGCCAGCACCCTAGACGGGACTAGTTCGCGCGAGCAGTACTTC.

The chain combines TRBV30 with TRBJ1-2, with no clear D. V was cut by 5 bases and J by 7 bases, with 8 bases left in between. The CDR3 spans 10 residues. CDR1 and CDR2 from the germline V gene are GTSNPN and SVGIG (reference sequence). CDR3 nucleotides: TGTGCCTGGGGGAGGACTGGCTACACCTTC. It translates to CAWGRTGYTF. Full variable domain (rest looked up from reference TRBV30 and TRBJ1-2): SQTIHQWPATLVQPVGSPLSLECTVEGTSNPNLYWYRQAAGRGLQLLFYSVGIGQISSEVPQNLSASRPQDRQFILSSKKLLLSDSGFYLCAWGRTGYTFGSGTRLTVV.

This chain links TRBV5-8 with TRBJ2-2; D may be TRBD2 (5 bases). The CDR3 has 14 amino acids. Germline V lookup: CDR1 SGHTS, CDR2 YDEGEE. V lost 3 bases, J lost 5 bases, and 11 bases lay in between. The DNA for the CDR3 is TGTGCCAGCAGCTCGAAGAGCGGAACCGGGGAGCTGTTTTTT. Residues: CASSSKSGTGELFF.

The CDR3 DNA reads TGTGCCAGCAGCCCTGGTCTACCGAACACTGAAGCTTTCTTT. This encodes CASSPGLPNTEAFF. J is TRBJ1-1 and V is TRBV5-8; D call uncertain. Germline values: CDR1 SGHTS, CDR2 YDEGEE. The CDR3 is 14 residues long. V lost 4 bases and J lost 1, with 11 bases in between.

The chain joins TRBV21-1 to TRBJ2-4; the table's D call, TRBD2, has no DNA check behind it. TRBV21-1 constitutes a pseudogene. The CDR3 spans 14 residues. Here the CDR3 reads CASSTLLAKNIQYF. CDR3 nucleotide sequence: TGTGCCAGCAGCACCCTCCTAGCCAAAAACATTCAGTACTTC.

The V call is TRBV7-2, the J call TRBJ2-3; 10 positions match TRBD2. Germline trimming cut 5 bases from V and 5 bases from J; bases unmatched to any gene: 1. Germline V gene data show CDR1 as SGHTA and CDR2 as FQGNSA. The CDR3 has 13 amino acids. CDR3 sequence: CASSRLAGDTQYF. For the CDR3, the DNA is TGTGCCAGCAGCCGACTAGCGGGAGATACGCAGTATTTT.

V usage is TRBV11-2 and J usage is TRBJ1-4; D perhaps matches TRBD1 (5 bases). This CDR3 contains 18 residues. The V end lost 1 base, the J end lost 3 bases, and 18 bases lay between the germline ends. The germline gives CDR1 SGHAT, CDR2 FQNNGV. The CDR3 nucleotides read TGTGCCAGCAGCTTAGGGAGGGGCGGAAGGGAGGCTAATGAAAAACTGTTTTTT. Its translation: CASSLGRGGREANEKLFF.

The J gene is TRBJ1-1, the V gene TRBV7-8, with 8 positions matching TRBD1. CDR1 SGHVS and CDR2 FQNEAQ come from the germline V gene. V lost 1 base to trimming and J lost 5 bases; unmatched junction nucleotides: 3. CDR3 length equals 14 residues. CDR3 in amino acids: CASSLDRGVTEAFF. The CDR3 bases are TGTGCCAGCAGCTTAGACAGGGGGGTGACTGAAGCTTTCTTT.

This clone was detected a few times. The V call is TRBV4-1, the J call TRBJ1-4; D gene ambiguous. CDR1 and CDR2 from the germline V gene are MGHRA and YSYEKL. V shed 0 bases and J shed 14 bases, with 10 bases lying between them. The CDR3 contains 12 residues. Written as DNA, the CDR3 is TGCGCCAGCAGCCAAGATGGGCCCGTGCTGTTTTTT. It translates to CASSQDGPVLFF.

This clone came up a few times. The rearrangement uses TRBV30 and TRBJ2-2; TRBD1 aligns across 7 bases. Germline lookup yields CDR1 GTSNPN and CDR2 SVGIG (reference sequence). The CDR3 is 15 residues long. The V and J ends lost 4 bases and 4 bases, in that order; junction bases with no gene match: 9. DNA for the CDR3: TGTGCCTGGAAAGGGGCGAGGGGGCCCACCGGGGAGCTGTTTTTT. As protein: CAWKGARGPTGELFF.

This CDR3 is CASSSGQGLRSTEAFF. In DNA form, the CDR3 reads TGTGCCAGCAGTTCCGGACAGGGGCTAAGGAGCACTGAAGCTTTCTTT. The chain is built from TRBV28 and TRBJ1-1, with 9 bases matching TRBD1. With 4 bases clipped from V and 4 bases from J, the junction kept 10 bases outside the gene matches. The V gene's germline CDR1 is MDHEN and CDR2 SYDVKM. The CDR3 has 16 amino acids.

The V call is TRBV19, the J call TRBJ2-3; D remains ambiguous. The CDR3 sequence is 14 residues long. CDR1 and CDR2 (germline): LNHDA, SQIVND (reference sequence). Trimming cost V 2 bases and J 2 bases, with 8 bases left between them. Here the CDR3 reads CASSIRGNTDTQYF. CDR3 DNA sequence: TGTGCCAGTAGTATACGCGGCAACACAGATACGCAGTATTTT.

V is TRBV28 and J is TRBJ2-7; 7 nucleotides align to TRBD1. Germline trimming cut 7 bases from V and 3 bases from J; bases unmatched to any gene: 9. Germline V gene data show CDR1 as MDHEN and CDR2 as SYDVKM. The CDR3 length is 14 residues. CDR3 loop: CASTTGELVYEQYF. In DNA form, the CDR3 reads TGTGCCAGCACCACAGGGGAGTTAGTCTACGAGCAGTACTTC.

J is TRBJ1-1 and V is TRBV2; weak D call: TRBD1 (5 bases). Trimming shortened V by 6 bases and J by 2 bases, and 10 bases separated the two germline ends. Germline lookup yields CDR1 SNHLY and CDR2 FYNNEI. The CDR3 is 13 residues long. CDR3 region: CASSGGENTEAFF. CDR3 nucleotides: TGTGCCAGCAGCGGGGGGGAAAACACTGAAGCTTTCTTT.